This TCR beta chain was identified in a study of T cells and Merkel cell carcinoma outcomes. In regard to this clone: Antigen: not known.

Study-wide points: In Merkel cell carcinoma, repertoire and T-cell density reportedly predicted outcomes.

The CDR3 consists of 14 residues. V shed 5 bases, J shed 6 bases, and the junction held 5 bases outside the gene matches. The germline V gene encodes CDR1 SGHTA and CDR2 FQGNSA. Clones were read by immunoSEQ multiplex PCR, and TCRdb kept only the in-frame ones, dropping some. Here the sample spans some 6,500 clones, roughly 88% being singletons. The chain uses TRBV7-2 and TRBJ1-5; 9 bases line up with TRBD1. What was sequenced was tumor tissue from Merkel cell carcinoma. This clonotype was obtained from a human donor with Merkel cell carcinoma. CDR3 sequence: CASSMEQGAQPQHF. The CDR3 nucleotides are TGTGCCAGCAGCATGGAACAGGGGGCTCAGCCCCAGCATTTT.